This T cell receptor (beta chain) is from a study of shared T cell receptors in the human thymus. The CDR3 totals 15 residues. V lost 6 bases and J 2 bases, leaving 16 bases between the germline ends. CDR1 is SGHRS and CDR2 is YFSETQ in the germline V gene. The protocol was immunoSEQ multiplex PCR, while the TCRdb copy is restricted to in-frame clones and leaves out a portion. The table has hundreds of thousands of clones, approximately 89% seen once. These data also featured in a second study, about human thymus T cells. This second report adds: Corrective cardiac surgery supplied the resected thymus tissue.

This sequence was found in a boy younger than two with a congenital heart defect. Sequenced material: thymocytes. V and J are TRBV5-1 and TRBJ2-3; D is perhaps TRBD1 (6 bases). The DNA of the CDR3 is TGCGCCAGCACCCCCCCGGACAGCCTCACAGATACGCAGTATTTT. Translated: CASTPPDSLTDTQYF.